Presented here are 17 T cell receptor beta chains from one specimen sequenced in a study of molecular identifiers for immune sequencing clone quantification. TCRdb re-derived calls from the PCR reads in MiXCR, one entry per CDR3 protein. The table includes around 470,000 distinct CDR3 sequences, about 25% detected once. Sequencing was done on a sample of naive CD8+ T cells from blood, with Jurkat cell RNA spiked in. Subset of the sample: FACS-sorted CD8+CD4-CCR7+CD45RA+ naive T cells. The receptors were gathered from a human donor in good health. Some libraries in this study had Jurkat cell RNA spiked in.

A few counts support this clonotype. The chain links TRBV25-1 to TRBJ2-3; 9 bases line up with TRBD1. The CDR3 has 15 residues. After removal of 5 bases from V and 1 base from J, the junction contained 4 bases not matched to a gene. Germline loops: CDR1 MGHDK, CDR2 SYGVNS. The CDR3 DNA sequence: TGTGCCAGCAGTAGGGGACAGGGCGGCACAGATACGCAGTATTTT. Translated: CASSRGQGGTDTQYF.

This clonotype was seen at least ten times. The rearrangement joins TRBV28 to TRBJ2-7, with D perhaps TRBD1 or TRBD2 (6 bases each). Trimming left V 6 bases short and J 6 bases short, with 24 bases between. Germline-derived CDR1 and CDR2 are MDHEN and SYDVKM. The CDR3 spans 16 residues. In DNA, the CDR3 is TGTGCCAGCAGCCTACGGACTACAGGGCCCTCCGGCGAGCAGTACTTC. This codes for CASSLRTTGPSGEQYF.

With respect to this clonotype: One base away lies a much larger clone, so this may be a sequencing read error. Because it lacks the conserved phenylalanine or tryptophan at the end, this CDR3 is likely a read error. The chain links TRBV7-2 to TRBJ2-2; TRBD2 aligns across 9 bases. Germline trimming cut 5 bases from V and 6 bases from J; bases unmatched to any gene: 10. This CDR3 has 16 amino acids. Germline V CDR1 and CDR2: SGHTA, FQGNSA. The CDR3 loop reads CASSDAAGGPAGELFL. The CDR3 region has the DNA TGTGCCAGCAGCGATGCCGCGGGAGGGCCTGCCGGGGAGCTGTTTCTT.

This clonotype appeared many times. V gene TRBV29-1 combines with J gene TRBJ2-4; TRBD1 matches 9 bases. Germline V gene data show CDR1 as SQVTM and CDR2 as ANQGSEA. CDR3 size: 14 residues. J was trimmed by 0 bases and V by 8 bases; bases with no gene match: 5. CDR3 amino acids: CSRGQGAAKNIQYF. CDR3 bases: TGCAGCCGGGGACAGGGAGCAGCCAAAAACATTCAGTACTTC.

The chain couples TRBV5-4 to TRBJ1-2; 8 positions match TRBD1. From germline, CDR1 is SGHNT and CDR2 YYREEE (reference sequence). The CDR3 extends over 13 amino acids. Trimming at V came to 10 bases and at J to 3 bases, leaving 8 bases not matched to a gene. This CDR3 is CAGGQGIDYGYTF. CDR3 bases: TGTGCCGGAGGACAGGGCATTGACTATGGCTACACCTTC.

This clonotype was detected only a few times. The chain combines TRBV28 with TRBJ2-5, with no clear D. V was pared by 6 bases and J by 3 bases, with 11 bases between. The CDR3 runs to 13 residues. Germline lookup yields CDR1 MDHEN and CDR2 SYDVKM. As DNA, the CDR3 is TGTGCCAGCAGGCCTCCCCCCGAAGAGACCCAGTACTTC. This sequence encodes CASRPPPEETQYF.

This clonotype was observed once. The chain has TRBV6-2 or TRBV6-3 and TRBJ2-1; D remains unclear. Trimming shortened V by 6 bases and J by 2 bases, and 8 bases separated the two germline ends. The V gene's germline CDR1 is MNHEY and CDR2 SVGEGT. The CDR3 is made up of 13 amino acids. CDR3 bases: TGTGCCAGCAGCCGCCAGCCCTACAATGAGCAGTTCTTC. The encoded protein is CASSRQPYNEQFF.

A remark on this clonotype: This may come from a read error, since a much larger clone is one base off. The chain couples TRBV5-5 to TRBJ1-1; D is possibly TRBD1 (5 bases). Germline CDR1 reads SGHKS; CDR2 reads YYEKEE (reference sequence). The CDR3 is made up of 17 amino acids. V lost 4 bases to trimming and J lost 2 bases, with 21 bases between them. The CDR3 here is CASSRLSWEGPNTEAFF. CDR3 nucleotide sequence: TGTGCCAGCAGCCGGCTATCCTGGGAGGGGCCTAACACTGAAGCTTTCTTT.

V and J are TRBV12-5 and TRBJ2-5; 9 bases map to TRBD1. The trim removed 5 bases at V and 2 bases at J, leaving 6 bases unmatched. CDR1 is LGHNT and CDR2 is FRNRAP in the germline V gene. The CDR3 totals 15 residues. The CDR3 DNA is TGTGCTAGTGGTACTGGGACAGGGTCACAAGAGACCCAGTACTTC. As protein: CASGTGTGSQETQYF.

J is TRBJ2-7 and V is TRBV27; no clear D. V was shortened by 3 bases and J by 4 bases, with 10 bases between the two germline ends. Germline loops: CDR1 MNHEY, CDR2 SMNVEV (reference sequence). The CDR3 length is 13 residues. CDR3 DNA sequence: TGTGCCAGCAGTTTGGTGGCGCCGTACGAGCAGTACTTC. Translating gives CASSLVAPYEQYF.

This clonotype was recorded at least ten times. The chain combines TRBV12-3 or TRBV12-4 with TRBJ2-3; 8 nucleotides align to TRBD2. This CDR3 region has 19 residues. J gave up 0 bases and V 3 bases, and 14 bases lay outside the gene matches. CDR3 protein: CASSFPPSGGGSSTDTQYF. The DNA of the CDR3 is TGTGCCAGCAGTTTTCCCCCCTCTGGCGGGGGGTCTAGCACAGATACGCAGTATTTT.

V and J are TRBV24-1 and TRBJ2-2, with D tentatively TRBD1 (5 bases). V was clipped by 4 bases and J by 2 bases, with 13 bases between them. The CDR3 runs to 16 residues. Germline CDR1 and CDR2: KGHDR and SFDVKD. The CDR3: CATSDPKQGNTGELFF. CDR3 coding DNA: TGTGCCACCAGTGACCCCAAGCAGGGAAACACCGGGGAGCTGTTTTTT.

This clonotype was observed a few times. A read error is possible here, since a much larger clone lies one base away. The DNA for the CDR3 is TGTGCCAGCAGCCAGACTCCCTCGGGGTCAAATACGCAGTATTTT. It encodes CASSQTPSGSNTQYF. The gene calls are TRBV7-9 and TRBJ2-3; possibly TRBD2 for D (5 bases). Germline-derived CDR1 and CDR2 are SEHNR and FQNEAQ (reference sequence). The CDR3 consists of 15 residues. V lost 5 bases and J 7 bases, leaving 19 bases between the germline ends.

This clonotype was detected a few times. J is TRBJ1-6 and V is TRBV4-3; 7 nucleotides line up with TRBD1. The germline CDR1 and CDR2 sequences are LGHNA and YSLEER. This CDR3 is built from 15 residues. The ends lost 2 bases at V and 9 bases at J; junction bases unmatched: 7. This CDR3 reads CASSQMTGFFSPLHF. In DNA, the CDR3 is TGCGCCAGCAGCCAAATGACAGGGTTTTTTTCACCCCTCCACTTT.

With respect to this clonotype: Compared with germline, one end of the junction differs, possibly owing to a read error. The genes are TRBV4-1 and TRBJ2-7, with 9 bases that match TRBD1. The CDR3 has 15 amino acids. Germline CDR1 and CDR2: MGHRA and YSYEKL. In DNA form, the CDR3 reads TGCGCCCGCAGCGGACGCCGGGACAGGGTCGAGGAGCAGTACTTC. Its translation is CARSGRRDRVEEQYF.

The V call is TRBV28, the J call TRBJ1-1; tentative D call: TRBD1 (5 bases). This CDR3 comprises 21 residues. Germline assignment: CDR1 MDHEN and CDR2 SYDVKM. The ends were cut back, 2 bases at V and 1 base at J, with 29 bases in the middle. The CDR3 loop reads CASSLRPRMTVGQASNTEAFF. The CDR3 bases are TGTGCCAGCAGTTTACGCCCACGGATGACAGTCGGGCAAGCATCGAACACTGAAGCTTTCTTT.

Note on this clonotype: A clone one base away is much larger, so this may be a read error. This chain links TRBV9 with TRBJ2-7; a weak D match, TRBD1 (6 bases). This CDR3 spans 14 amino acids. CDR1 is SGDLS, CDR2 YYNGEE, per germline. Trimming cost V 0 bases and J 2 bases, with 9 bases left between them. DNA for the CDR3: TGTGCCAGCAGCGTAGGGGGGCCCCCCTACGAGCAGTACTTC. Translating it yields CASSVGGPPYEQYF.